Below are 25 T cell receptor beta chains sequenced from a single sample in a study of blood T cell repertoires in COVID-19. The data were produced by immunoSEQ multiplex PCR, yet TCRdb's version contains in-frame clones alone and is incomplete. Among over 250,000 clones, around 87% were seen once, and the ten largest hold 2% to 3%. The specimen was PBMCs or T cells enriched from blood (not recorded which). The receptor source for this set is a woman under 30 who had recovered from COVID-19.

This rearrangement joins TRBV7-3 to TRBJ2-3; 9 positions agree with TRBD2. After removal of 4 bases from V and 6 bases from J, the junction contained 8 bases not matched to a gene. The CDR3 sequence is 15 residues long. CDR1 SGHTA and CDR2 FQGTGA come from the germline V gene. The CDR3 region has the DNA TGTGCCAGCAGCTCCCAGCGGGGGGCCGGGGATACGCAGTATTTT. Its protein is CASSSQRGAGDTQYF. Together with reference TRBV7-3 and TRBJ2-3, the CDR3 gives the full variable domain: GAGVSQTPSNKVTEKGKYVELRCDPISGHTALYWYRQSLGQGPEFLIYFQGTGAADDSGLPNDRFFAVRPEGSVSTLKIQRTERGDSAVYLCASSSQRGAGDTQYFGPGTRLTVL.

This clone was counted a few times. This chain joins TRBV28 and TRBJ1-5; TRBD1 aligns across 8 bases. This CDR3 has 15 residues. Per the germline V gene, CDR1 is MDHEN and CDR2 is SYDVKM. V was pared by 2 bases and J by 4 bases, with 4 bases of the junction left unmatched. The CDR3 region has the DNA TGTGCCAGCAGTTTAATTACAGGGGGTAATCAGCCCCAGCATTTT. It is translated as CASSLITGGNQPQHF.

The V call is TRBV7-9, the J call TRBJ1-3; 12 bases match TRBD1. The trim removed 4 bases at V and 2 bases at J, leaving 6 bases unmatched. Germline CDR1 and CDR2: SEHNR and FQNEAQ (reference sequence). The CDR3 runs to 17 residues. This CDR3 is CASSYGTGGRAGNTIYF. The CDR3 nucleotides are TGTGCCAGCAGCTACGGGACAGGGGGCCGGGCTGGAAACACCATATATTTT.

This clone was picked up one time. The CDR3 DNA sequence: TGTGCCAGCACGTTAAGAGGGGGTTTCTACAATGAGCAGTTCTTC. This codes for CASTLRGGFYNEQFF. The chain employs TRBV28 and TRBJ2-1, with D tentatively TRBD1 (6 bases). CDR1 and CDR2 from the germline V gene are MDHEN and SYDVKM. CDR3 length: 15 amino acids. Trimming took off 7 bases at V and 3 bases at J, with 16 bases between the two ends. The entire variable domain, with the rest obtained from reference TRBV28 and TRBJ2-1, is as follows: DVKVTQSSRYLVKRTGEKVFLECVQDMDHENMFWYRQDPGLGLRLIYFSYDVKMKEKGDIPEGYSVSREKKERFSLILESASTNQTSMYLCASTLRGGFYNEQFFGPGTRLTVL.

The gene calls are TRBV7-2 and TRBJ1-2, with TRBD1 matching 9 bases. The V gene end was trimmed by 4 bases and the J gene end by 5 bases; junction bases not matched to a gene: 8. CDR3 length: 15 residues. Germline V CDR1 and CDR2: SGHTA, FQGNSA. CDR3 nucleotide sequence: TGTGCCAGCAGCTACCGGGACAGGGACTGGTATGGCTACACCTTC. Translating gives CASSYRDRDWYGYTF.

The chain uses TRBV5-6 and TRBJ2-2; maybe TRBD2 (5 bases). This CDR3 is built from 16 residues. V lost 1 base, J lost 4 bases, and 14 bases lay in between. Germline lookup yields CDR1 SGHDT and CDR2 YYEEEE. CDR3 sequence: CASSLPGKASTGELFF. The DNA of the CDR3 is TGTGCCAGCAGCTTGCCCGGGAAGGCCTCCACCGGGGAGCTGTTTTTT.

This clone was observed a handful of times. This chain joins TRBV7-2 and TRBJ1-1, with 8 bases matching TRBD1. V shed 4 bases and J 5 bases; nucleotides not matched to a gene: 12. CDR1 SGHTA and CDR2 FQGNSA come from the germline V gene. The CDR3 runs to 16 residues. CDR3 sequence (DNA): TGTGCCAGCAGCTCGGCCCGGACAGGGAGGTCTACTGAAGCTTTCTTT. It codes for CASSSARTGRSTEAFF. The variable domain in full, with the rest retrieved from reference TRBV7-2 and TRBJ1-1, is GAGVSQSPSNKVTEKGKDVELRCDPISGHTALYWYRQSLGQGLEFLIYFQGNSAPDKSGLPSDRFSAERTGGSVSTLTIQRTQQEDSAVYLCASSSARTGRSTEAFFGQGTRLTVV.

This chain links TRBV5-1 with TRBJ1-1; TRBD1 matches 8 bases. Trimming cost V 0 bases and J 4 bases; bases outside gene matches: 14. CDR1 SGHRS and CDR2 YFSETQ come from the germline V gene. The CDR3 has 18 amino acids. CDR3 DNA: TGCGCCAGCAGCTTGGTCGGGCAGGGGGCAGTGGTTGGCACTGAAGCTTTCTTT. This sequence encodes CASSLVGQGAVVGTEAFF.

The rearrangement links TRBV5-1 to TRBJ1-4; D remains ambiguous. The CDR3 has 13 residues. CDR1 and CDR2 (germline): SGHRS, YFSETQ. V gave up 1 base and J gave up 8 bases, with 9 bases separating them. The CDR3 protein is CASSLWPREKLFF. The CDR3 nucleotides read TGCGCCAGCAGCTTGTGGCCCAGGGAAAAACTGTTTTTT.

V gene TRBV11-2 combines with J gene TRBJ2-5; 11 bases match TRBD2. Germline trimming cut 5 bases from V and 5 bases from J; bases unmatched to any gene: 10. This CDR3 spans 16 amino acids. Germline V gives CDR1 SGHAT, CDR2 FQNNGV. The CDR3 sequence is CASSELAGARSETQYF. Written as DNA, the CDR3 is TGTGCCAGCAGCGAACTAGCGGGGGCTCGCAGTGAGACCCAGTACTTC.

Points on this clone: Other DNA sequences in the same sample also yield this CDR3. V usage is TRBV18 and J usage is TRBJ1-4; TRBD1 matches 7 bases. CDR3 length: 13 residues. The ends lost 4 bases at V and 6 bases at J; junction bases unmatched: 2. The germline gives CDR1 KGHSH, CDR2 LQKENI. The CDR3 DNA follows: TGTGCCAGCTCACAGGGGGCTGATGAAAAACTGTTTTTT. Amino acid sequence: CASSQGADEKLFF. Looking up the rest from reference TRBV18 and TRBJ1-4 gives the full variable domain: NAGVMQNPRHLVRRRGQEARLRCSPMKGHSHVYWYRQLPEEGLKFMVYLQKENIIDESGMPKERFSAEFPKEGPSILRIQQVVRGDSAAYFCASSQGADEKLFFGSGTQLSVL.

To note about this clone: The sample holds other DNA sequences that translate to the same CDR3. The CDR3 nucleotides read TGCAGTGCTAGAGATAGCTATGGCTACACCTTC. Residues: CSARDSYGYTF. The V and J genes are TRBV20-1 and TRBJ1-2, with D unresolved. The germline CDR1 and CDR2 sequences are DFQATT and SNEGSKA (reference sequence). With 0 bases removed from V and 4 bases from J, the gap between germline ends came to 3 bases. CDR3 length: 11 amino acids.

This rearrangement joins TRBV11-2 to TRBJ2-7; tentative D call: TRBD1 (6 bases). The CDR3 consists of 15 residues. CDR1 and CDR2 (germline): SGHAT, FQNNGV. V was shortened by 5 bases and J by 3 bases, with 17 bases between the two germline ends. For the CDR3, the DNA is TGTGCCAGCAGCCTTACAGGGAATCCAGGCTACGAGCAGTACTTC. Amino acids: CASSLTGNPGYEQYF.

J is TRBJ1-1 and V is TRBV7-9, with a possible D match to TRBD1 (5 bases). CDR3 length: 14 amino acids. The germline V gene has CDR1 SEHNR and CDR2 FQNEAQ (reference sequence). V lost 1 base, J lost 3 bases, and 9 bases lay in between. The DNA of the CDR3 is TGTGCCAGCAGCTTAGGGGCAGGGCACACTGAAGCTTTCTTT. Its protein product is CASSLGAGHTEAFF.

This chain links TRBV6-2 or TRBV6-3 with TRBJ1-2; a possible D gene is TRBD1 (6 bases). Germline V gene lookup returns CDR1 MNHEY and CDR2 SVGEGT. The CDR3 covers 14 residues. The germline V and J ends were trimmed by 6 bases and 4 bases, with 15 bases remaining between them. CDR3 sequence: CASSPPQGAYGYTF. In nucleotides, the CDR3 is TGTGCCAGCAGCCCGCCACAGGGCGCCTATGGCTACACCTTC.

The chain links TRBV14 to TRBJ1-2; 7 bases are shared with TRBD1. Germline trimming cut 4 bases from V and 4 bases from J; bases unmatched to any gene: 3. The CDR3 is 13 amino acids. Germline V gives CDR1 SGHDN, CDR2 FVKESK. The chain's CDR3 is CASSRRDSYGYTF. CDR3 in DNA: TGTGCCAGCAGCCGCCGGGACAGCTATGGCTACACCTTC.

The V and J genes are TRBV5-4 and TRBJ2-7; TRBD2 might be the D (5 bases). There are 14 residues in the CDR3. V gave up 6 bases and J gave up 6 bases, with 19 bases separating them. Germline CDR1 is SGHNT and CDR2 is YYREEE (reference sequence). Here the CDR3 DNA reads TGTGCCAGCACTGACATAACTAGGGATGGCGAGCAGTACTTC. It encodes CASTDITRDGEQYF.

The chain links TRBV7-9 to TRBJ2-3; 8 nucleotides align to TRBD2. Trimming at V came to 4 bases and at J to 4 bases, leaving 7 bases not matched to a gene. CDR1 is SEHNR, CDR2 FQNEAQ, per germline (reference sequence). The CDR3 consists of 15 residues. The CDR3 reads CASSSGTRRSDTQYF. The CDR3, as DNA: TGTGCCAGCAGCTCCGGGACTAGGCGGTCAGATACGCAGTATTTT. The full variable domain, with the rest looked up from reference TRBV7-9 and TRBJ2-3, is DTGVSQNPRHKITKRGQNVTFRCDPISEHNRLYWYRQTLGQGPEFLTYFQNEAQLEKSRLLSDRFSAERPKGSFSTLEIQRTEQGDSAMYLCASSSGTRRSDTQYFGPGTRLTVL.

This rearrangement joins TRBV18 to TRBJ2-5, with 10 bases identical to TRBD1. Germline assignment: CDR1 KGHSH and CDR2 LQKENI. The CDR3 runs 15 residues. V lost 4 bases, J lost 4 bases, and 6 bases stayed unmatched. The CDR3: CASSRGQGGRETQYF. For the CDR3, the DNA is TGTGCCAGCTCACGAGGACAGGGGGGGAGAGAGACCCAGTACTTC.

The CDR3 is CASSLKSGLGTEAFF. CDR3 DNA sequence: TGTGCCAGCAGCTTAAAGTCTGGGCTTGGAACTGAAGCTTTCTTT. This chain links TRBV7-8 with TRBJ1-1; D not resolved. The CDR3 has 15 amino acids. From germline, CDR1 is SGHVS and CDR2 FQNEAQ. V dropped 2 bases and J dropped 5 bases, with 15 bases sitting between them.

The chain couples TRBV2 to TRBJ1-1; 9 bases are a match to TRBD1. CDR1 is SNHLY, CDR2 FYNNEI, per germline. This CDR3 is 13 amino acids long. J lost 5 bases, V lost 6 bases, and 4 bases had no gene match. This chain's CDR3 is CASSRDRETEAFF. The CDR3 bases are TGTGCCAGCAGCCGGGACAGGGAGACTGAAGCTTTCTTT.

The chain combines TRBV7-9 with TRBJ2-7, with 8 nucleotides matching TRBD1. The trim removed 8 bases at V and 0 bases at J, leaving 12 bases unmatched. Germline V gene sequence: CDR1 SEHNR, CDR2 FQNEAQ (reference sequence). This CDR3 has 16 residues. CDR3 in amino acids: CASGPPRDRISYEQYF. The CDR3, as DNA: TGTGCCAGCGGTCCTCCCCGGGACAGGATCTCCTACGAGCAGTACTTC.

The chain uses TRBV19 and TRBJ1-1; D unclear. CDR3 length equals 13 residues. Germline V CDR1 and CDR2: LNHDA, SQIVND (reference sequence). Trimming pared 5 bases from V and 0 bases from J, leaving 7 bases between. The CDR3 nucleotides are TGTGCCAGTAGTCCGAGTCTGAACACTGAAGCTTTCTTT. This codes for CASSPSLNTEAFF.

V usage is TRBV7-9 and J usage is TRBJ1-1, with 11 bases matching TRBD1. The CDR3 is 17 amino acids. Looked up from germline, CDR1 is SEHNR and CDR2 is FQNEAQ (reference sequence). V was pared by 3 bases and J by 5 bases, with 11 bases of the junction left unmatched. CDR3 bases: TGTGCCAGCAGCTTGGGGAGGACAGGGGGCATCGGAACTGAAGCTTTCTTT. It codes for CASSLGRTGGIGTEAFF.

The gene calls are TRBV10-3 and TRBJ2-5; D is undetermined. Germline V lookup: CDR1 ENHRY, CDR2 SYGVKD. The CDR3 runs to 12 residues. V lost 5 bases, J lost 5 bases, and 9 bases lay in between. This CDR3 is CAISPGSETQYF. The DNA for the CDR3 is TGTGCCATCAGTCCCGGTAGCGAGACCCAGTACTTC.